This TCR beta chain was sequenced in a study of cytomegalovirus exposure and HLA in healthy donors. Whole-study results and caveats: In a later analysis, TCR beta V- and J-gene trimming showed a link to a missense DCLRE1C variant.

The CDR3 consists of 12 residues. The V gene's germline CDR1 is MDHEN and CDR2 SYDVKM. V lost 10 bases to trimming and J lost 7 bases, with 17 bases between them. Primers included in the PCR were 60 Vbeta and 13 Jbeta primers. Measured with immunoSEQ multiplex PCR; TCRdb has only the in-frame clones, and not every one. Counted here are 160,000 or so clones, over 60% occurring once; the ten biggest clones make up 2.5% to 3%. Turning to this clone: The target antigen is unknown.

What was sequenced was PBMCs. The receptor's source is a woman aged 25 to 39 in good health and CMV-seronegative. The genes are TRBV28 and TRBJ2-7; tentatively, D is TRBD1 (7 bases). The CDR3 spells CAIRDSGGEQYF. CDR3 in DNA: TGTGCCATCCGAGACTCAGGGGGGGAGCAGTACTTC.